A single sample is the source of the 30 T cell receptor beta chains below, sequenced in a study of blood T cell repertoires in COVID-19. Profiling relied on immunoSEQ multiplex PCR, and the TCRdb table lists in-frame clones only, not all of them. This sample yields over 150,000 clones, of which more than 75% are seen a single time; roughly 0.57% belongs to the top ten. The specimen was peripheral blood. These receptors were taken from a man aged 60 to 75 with COVID-19, enrolled during active disease.

This chain joins TRBV24-1 and TRBJ2-1; 14 bases align to TRBD2. V lost 2 bases to trimming and J lost 8 bases; unmatched junction nucleotides: 10. Germline assignment: CDR1 KGHDR and CDR2 SFDVKD. This CDR3 comprises 18 residues. CDR3 sequence: CATSDSKTGTSGSYEQFF. The CDR3 nucleotides read TGTGCCACCAGTGATTCGAAAACCGGGACTAGCGGGAGTTATGAGCAGTTCTTC.

The rearrangement links TRBV28 to TRBJ2-7; D remains ambiguous. Germline V gives CDR1 MDHEN, CDR2 SYDVKM. The CDR3 length is 11 residues. Trimming took off 10 bases at V and 2 bases at J, with 9 bases between the two ends. CDR3 region: CATLNTYEQYF. CDR3 coding DNA: TGTGCCACCCTCAACACCTACGAGCAGTACTTC.

The chain couples TRBV25-1 to TRBJ1-2; 7 positions match TRBD1. Germline CDR1 and CDR2: MGHDK and SYGVNS. CDR3 length: 14 residues. V shed 5 bases and J 8 bases; nucleotides not matched to a gene: 11. This CDR3 is CASSTQGGIRGYTF. The CDR3 bases are TGTGCCAGCAGTACGCAGGGGGGAATAAGAGGCTACACCTTC.

This clone showed up just once. The chain employs TRBV7-6 and TRBJ1-2, with D perhaps TRBD1 (5 bases). Germline CDR1 reads SGHVS; CDR2 reads FNYEAQ. The germline V and J ends were trimmed by 10 bases and 0 bases, with 24 bases remaining between them. This CDR3 spans 17 amino acids. The chain's CDR3 is CATQPTGQKTANYGYTF. CDR3 in DNA: TGTGCCACCCAACCCACAGGCCAAAAAACAGCTAACTATGGCTACACCTTC.

The gene calls are TRBV7-9 and TRBJ2-6; D is uncertain. Trimming took 9 bases from V and 4 from J, leaving 10 bases between them. Germline CDR1 and CDR2: SEHNR and FQNEAQ (reference sequence). This CDR3 is built from 13 residues. In nucleotides, the CDR3 is TGTGCCAGTTTCCTTATGGGGGCCAACGTCCTGACTTTC. This translates into CASFLMGANVLTF.

The chain couples TRBV18 to TRBJ2-3, with TRBD1 matching 8 bases. V dropped 3 bases and J dropped 1; count of bases not matched to a gene: 6. Looked up from germline, CDR1 is KGHSH and CDR2 is LQKENI. The CDR3 is 16 amino acids. The CDR3, as DNA: TGTGCCAGCTCACCCTCCGGGACAGGTGGCACAGATACGCAGTATTTT. It specifies CASSPSGTGGTDTQYF.

The genes are TRBV30 and TRBJ2-7, with unresolved D. Germline V lookup: CDR1 GTSNPN, CDR2 SVGIG (reference sequence). This CDR3 has 14 amino acids. The V gene lost 2 bases and the J gene lost 0 bases, with 11 bases spanning the gap. This CDR3 reads CAWSQIPSSYEQYF. The CDR3 nucleotides are TGTGCCTGGAGTCAAATACCCAGCTCCTACGAGCAGTACTTC.

The J gene is TRBJ1-2, the V gene TRBV27; tentative D call: TRBD1 (6 bases). V gave up 5 bases and J gave up 5 bases, with 15 bases separating them. The germline CDR1 and CDR2 sequences are MNHEY and SMNVEV (reference sequence). The CDR3 runs 14 residues. The CDR3 sequence: CASSPRTEPYGYTF. DNA for the CDR3: TGTGCCAGCAGTCCCCGGACAGAACCATATGGCTACACCTTC.

Remarks on this clone: Germline and junction disagree at one end, which may indicate a read error. The chain employs TRBV7-7 and TRBJ1-3; no definite D call. Germline V gives CDR1 SSHAT, CDR2 FNYEAQ (reference sequence). This CDR3 contains 13 residues. In DNA, the CDR3 is TGTGCTAGCAGCCCTAGCTCTGGAAACACCATATATTTT. Translation gives CASSPSSGNTIYF.

V gene TRBV2 combines with J gene TRBJ1-5; D call uncertain. CDR1 is SNHLY and CDR2 is FYNNEI in the germline V gene. The length of the CDR3 is 13 residues. V lost 6 bases to trimming and J lost 2 bases, with 8 bases between them. The CDR3 bases are TGTGCCAGCAGGGAGACGGGCAATCAGCCCCAGCATTTT. Encoded protein: CASRETGNQPQHF. Full variable domain (remainder filled in from reference TRBV2 and TRBJ1-5): EPEVTQTPSHQVTQMGQEVILRCVPISNHLYFYWYRQILGQKVEFLVSFYNNEISEKSEIFDDQFSVERPDGSNFTLKIRSTKLEDSAMYFCASRETGNQPQHFGDGTRLSIL.

This chain joins TRBV6-5 and TRBJ2-7, with D possibly TRBD2 on 5 matching bases. From germline, CDR1 is MNHEY and CDR2 SVGAGI. The V gene lost 7 bases and the J gene lost 1 base, with 14 bases spanning the gap. The CDR3 is 14 residues long. CDR3 sequence (DNA): TGTGCCAGCAACAGTCTACGGGGATCCTACGAGCAGTACTTC. It is translated as CASNSLRGSYEQYF.

The J gene is TRBJ2-7, the V gene TRBV19; D gene unclear. The CDR3 is made up of 13 amino acids. Deletions cut 1 base from V and 3 bases from J, with 7 bases between. The germline gives CDR1 LNHDA, CDR2 SQIVND (reference sequence). Here the CDR3 DNA reads TGTGCCAGTAGTATAGGGCGCGGCTACGAGCAGTACTTC. Protein sequence: CASSIGRGYEQYF.

The chain couples TRBV18 to TRBJ2-3, with 8 bases lining up with TRBD1. V lost 3 bases and J lost 7; bases outside the gene matches: 6. This CDR3 has 14 residues. Germline V gives CDR1 KGHSH, CDR2 LQKENI. The CDR3 sequence is CASSPHRGANTQYF. The CDR3 DNA reads TGTGCCAGCTCACCGCACAGGGGGGCGAATACGCAGTATTTT.

This sequence joins TRBV7-2 and TRBJ1-4; D may be TRBD1 (6 bases). V was pared by 1 base and J by 5 bases, with 11 bases between. Germline CDR1 reads SGHTA; CDR2 reads FQGNSA. The CDR3 totals 15 residues. This CDR3 reads CASSLGGRSNEKLFF. The CDR3, as DNA: TGTGCCAGCAGCTTAGGGGGGCGTTCGAATGAAAAACTGTTTTTT. The whole variable domain, remainder taken from reference TRBV7-2 and TRBJ1-4, is GAGVSQSPSNKVTEKGKDVELRCDPISGHTALYWYRQSLGQGLEFLIYFQGNSAPDKSGLPSDRFSAERTGGSVSTLTIQRTQQEDSAVYLCASSLGGRSNEKLFFGSGTQLSVL.

This sequence joins TRBV7-8 and TRBJ1-5, with 7 bases matching TRBD1. CDR3 length: 15 amino acids. Germline V CDR1 and CDR2: SGHVS, FQNEAQ. V was clipped by 4 bases and J by 3 bases; unmatched bases: 6. The CDR3 loop reads CASSSVQGINQPQHF. DNA of the CDR3: TGTGCCAGCAGCTCCGTACAGGGGATCAATCAGCCCCAGCATTTT.

The chain is built from TRBV6-2 or TRBV6-3 and TRBJ2-5, with D possibly matching TRBD2 (5 bases). V lost 2 bases and J 3 bases, leaving 13 bases between the germline ends. Per the germline V gene, CDR1 is MNHEY and CDR2 is SVGEGT. CDR3 length: 15 amino acids. CDR3: CASSYPGSLEETQYF. The CDR3 bases are TGTGCCAGCAGTTACCCGGGGTCTCTAGAAGAGACCCAGTACTTC.

The chain employs TRBV6-5 and TRBJ2-5; D may be TRBD2 (5 bases). CDR1 and CDR2 from the germline V gene are MNHEY and SVGAGI. V was clipped by 5 bases and J by 5 bases, with 18 bases between them. The CDR3 spans 15 residues. CDR3 region: CASSHRTSRGETQYF. CDR3 in DNA: TGTGCCAGCAGTCACCGGACCTCGAGAGGGGAGACCCAGTACTTC.

The genes are TRBV3-1 (or the pseudogene TRBV3-2) and TRBJ1-2; no clear D. Germline lookup yields CDR1 LGHDT and CDR2 YNNKEL (reference sequence). This CDR3 has 13 residues. The germline V and J ends were trimmed by 5 bases and 5 bases, with 12 bases remaining between them. CDR3 sequence reads: CASSETSGYGYTF. The CDR3 nucleotides read TGTGCCAGCAGCGAGACATCGGGGTATGGCTACACCTTC.

The V gene is TRBV19, the J gene TRBJ1-5; D is uncertain. Per germline, CDR1 LNHDA and CDR2 SQIVND (reference sequence). The ends were cut back, 10 bases at V and 4 bases at J, with 14 bases in the middle. This CDR3 has 13 residues. CDR3 sequence (DNA): TGTGCCACTCAATACGGGTCGAATCAGCCCCAGCATTTT. Translation gives CATQYGSNQPQHF.

The chain employs TRBV3-1 (or the pseudogene TRBV3-2) and TRBJ1-4; D unclear. Germline assignment: CDR1 LGHDT and CDR2 YNNKEL (reference sequence). V gave up 4 bases and J gave up 8 bases, with 11 bases separating them. This CDR3 comprises 13 residues. In DNA, the CDR3 is TGTGCCAGCAGCCCCCCCCAGATCGAAAAACTGTTTTTT. It encodes CASSPPQIEKLFF.

The chain uses TRBV5-1 and TRBJ2-3, with 8 bases that match TRBD1. From germline, CDR1 is SGHRS and CDR2 YFSETQ. The V and J ends lost 4 bases and 0 bases, in that order; junction bases with no gene match: 4. This CDR3 has 15 amino acids. In nucleotides, the CDR3 is TGCGCCAGCAGCGGGACAGGTCCTAGCACAGATACGCAGTATTTT. Amino acids: CASSGTGPSTDTQYF.

The chain combines TRBV7-2 with TRBJ1-2; no clear D. CDR3 length: 16 residues. V was cut by 0 bases and J by 2 bases, with 13 bases left in between. Germline V lookup: CDR1 SGHTA, CDR2 FQGNSA. The CDR3 DNA is TGTGCCAGCAGCTTAGCGCTCCTTGGTCAGAACTATGGCTACACCTTC. Its translation is CASSLALLGQNYGYTF.

The DNA for the CDR3 is TGTGCCAGCAGCTCCGGACAGGGAGGCTATAATTCACCCCTCCACTTT. Encoded protein: CASSSGQGGYNSPLHF. This chain connects TRBV9 to TRBJ1-6, with 8 nucleotides matching TRBD1. V lost 4 bases to trimming and J lost 3 bases; unmatched junction nucleotides: 6. The CDR3 extends over 16 amino acids. Germline CDR1 SGDLS, CDR2 YYNGEE.

The CDR3 region is CASSALLRTGLISGNTIYF. CDR3 coding DNA: TGTGCCAGCAGCGCACTACTTAGGACAGGGCTTATCTCTGGAAACACCATATATTTT. This chain links TRBV21-1 with TRBJ1-3; the D call in the table, TRBD1, was not verified against the DNA. TRBV21-1 is shown as a pseudogene. This CDR3 spans 19 amino acids.

J is TRBJ1-6 and V is TRBV5-1; D may be TRBD1 (6 bases). This CDR3 region has 13 residues. The ends were cut back, 3 bases at V and 8 bases at J, with 9 bases in the middle. Germline lookup yields CDR1 SGHRS and CDR2 YFSETQ. CDR3 DNA: TGCGCCAGCAGCTCACGGACAGATTCACCCCTCCACTTT. This codes for CASSSRTDSPLHF.

This chain joins TRBV27 and TRBJ2-7, with 7 positions matching TRBD1. The CDR3 is 14 amino acids. The J segment lost 4 bases and the V segment lost 11 bases, leaving 14 bases of the junction unmatched. Germline assignment: CDR1 MNHEY and CDR2 SMNVEV (reference sequence). Written as DNA, the CDR3 is TGTGCCGTGGGTTCGGCAGGGGGTCAGTACGAGCAGTACTTC. Translating gives CAVGSAGGQYEQYF.

Comments on this clone: This sample includes further DNA sequences coding for the same CDR3. V usage is TRBV11-1 and J usage is TRBJ2-5; D gene uncertain. Trimming shortened V by 5 bases and J by 0 bases, and 7 bases separated the two germline ends. Per germline, CDR1 SGHAT and CDR2 FQDESV (reference sequence). The CDR3 totals 13 residues. In DNA, the CDR3 is TGTGCCAGCAGCCCAGACTACCAAGAGACCCAGTACTTC. This sequence encodes CASSPDYQETQYF.

V usage is TRBV20-1 and J usage is TRBJ1-2; 7 nucleotides align to TRBD1. This CDR3 has 11 amino acids. The ends lost 6 bases at V and 8 bases at J; junction bases unmatched: 6. The germline V gene encodes CDR1 DFQATT and CDR2 SNEGSKA (reference sequence). Written as DNA, the CDR3 is TGCAGTGCCAGGGGACAGTTAGGCTACACCTTC. Translated, it gives CSARGQLGYTF.

The V call is TRBV5-4, the J call TRBJ1-2; D not resolved. Trimming removed 4 bases at V and 2 bases at J, with 6 bases between. Per germline, CDR1 SGHNT and CDR2 YYREEE (reference sequence). The CDR3 extends over 12 amino acids. CDR3 in amino acids: CASSAENYGYTF. In DNA form, the CDR3 reads TGTGCCAGCAGCGCAGAAAACTATGGCTACACCTTC.

The chain uses TRBV18 and TRBJ1-2; the D gene is possibly TRBD1 (6 bases). The length of the CDR3 is 15 residues. Trimming removed 4 bases from V and 5 bases from J, with 17 bases in between. CDR1 is KGHSH, CDR2 LQKENI, per germline. The CDR3 here is CASSRWGQESYGYTF. DNA of the CDR3: TGTGCCAGCTCACGATGGGGACAAGAAAGTTATGGCTACACCTTC.